The rows below give T cell receptor beta chains drawn from one sample of a study of T cell responses to AZD1222 COVID-19 vaccine. Sequencing used immunoSEQ multiplex PCR; TCRdb keeps in-frame clones, though not all of them. The sample includes 80,000 to 95,000 clones, 88% of them seen just once. Sequencing used peripheral blood, obtained 28 days after the second AZD1222 dose. The receptors were gathered from an adult who received the AZD1222 COVID-19 vaccine. Each CDR3 is given with its conserved first and last residue. D genes are given only for firm matches. Rows may omit the clone size; those that give it use once, few, many or a size class.

d_call	clone_size	v_call	j_call	cdr3_nt	cdr3_aa
.	.	TRBV7-9	TRBJ2-1	TGTGCCAGCAGCTTAGTTAGTCTGGTCAACAATGAGCAGTTCTTC	CASSLVSLVNNEQFF
.	once	TRBV7-2	TRBJ1-2	TGTGCCAGCAGCTTAGGCGGCAGGGCTAACTATGGCTACACCTTC	CASSLGGRANYGYTF
TRBD1	.	TRBV28	TRBJ2-5	TGTGCCAGCACCCCGGGACAGGGGGTAGTAGAGACCCAGTACTTC	CASTPGQGVVETQYF
.	few	TRBV7-2	TRBJ1-2	TGTGCCAGCAGCTTAGGGGGTTTAGGCTACACCTTC	CASSLGGLGYTF
.	.	TRBV30	TRBJ1-1	TGTGCCTGGAGTGTAGGGGTGAACACTGAAGCTTTCTTT	CAWSVGVNTEAFF
.	.	TRBV27	TRBJ1-1	TGTGCCAGCAGTCTCGGACTCTATCGTACGGGCCGGAACACTGAAGCTTTCTTT	CASSLGLYRTGRNTEAFF
.	.	TRBV5-1	TRBJ2-1	TGCGCCAGCAGCTTGGAGATTCTCAATGAGCAGTTCTTC	CASSLEILNEQFF
.	once	TRBV7-9	TRBJ1-4	TGTGCCAGCAGCCACCAACAGTTTAATGAAAAACTGTTTTTT	CASSHQQFNEKLFF
TRBD2	few	TRBV18	TRBJ2-5	TGTGCCAGCTCACCGGGACTAGCGGGGTTAGAGACCCAGTACTTC	CASSPGLAGLETQYF
TRBD1	.	TRBV10-1	TRBJ2-3	TGCGCCAGCAGTGAGTATCGACAGGGACCAGATACGCAGTATTTT	CASSEYRQGPDTQYF
.	.	TRBV12-3/TRBV12-4	TRBJ1-1	TGTGCCAGCAGTTGGCCAGGCCCCGGGGAAGCTTTCTTT	CASSWPGPGEAFF
TRBD1	.	TRBV5-8	TRBJ1-4	TGTGCCAGCAGGTTGACAGGGGGCCTTGAAAAACTGTTTTTT	CASRLTGGLEKLFF
.	.	TRBV10-3	TRBJ1-1	TGTGCCATCAAAGGGGAGGGTGAAGCTTTCTTT	CAIKGEGEAFF
.	.	TRBV10-3	TRBJ2-1	TGTGCCATCAAGGAGGGGGCGGGACGCTACAATGAGCAGTTCTTC	CAIKEGAGRYNEQFF
TRBD2	.	TRBV28	TRBJ2-7	TGTGCCAGCAGTTTAGTCCTACTAGCGGGAGGGGCCTACGAGCAGTACTTC	CASSLVLLAGGAYEQYF
.	.	TRBV7-9	TRBJ1-1	TGTGCCAGCAGCTTAGTCGGGCAACACACTGAAGCTTTCTTT	CASSLVGQHTEAFF
.	.	TRBV6-1	TRBJ1-5	TGTGCCAGCAGTGAAGCTGGAGGGAGATCGGGCAATCAGCCCCAGCATTTT	CASSEAGGRSGNQPQHF
TRBD1	.	TRBV24-1	TRBJ2-2	TGTGCCACCAGTGATCCGGGACAGGGAGGCGGGGAGCTGTTTTTT	CATSDPGQGGGELFF
.	.	TRBV6-2/TRBV6-3	TRBJ2-1	TGTGCCAGCAGTTACCTGGACTTGTACAATGAGCAGTTCTTC	CASSYLDLYNEQFF
.	.	TRBV27	TRBJ2-3	TGTGCCAGCAGTCTTCTCCTCACAGATACGCAGTATTTT	CASSLLLTDTQYF
TRBD1	.	TRBV5-1	TRBJ2-4	TGCGCCAGCAGCCCTGGACAGGGGAGTGGCAAAAACATTCAGTACTTC	CASSPGQGSGKNIQYF
TRBD1	once	TRBV6-2/TRBV6-3	TRBJ2-2	TGTGCCAGCAGTTACTCCGGGACAGGGTTAACCGGGGAGCTGTTTTTT	CASSYSGTGLTGELFF
.	few	TRBV7-9	TRBJ2-1	TGTGCCAGCAGCTCCCCGCCAGGCAATGAGCAGTTCTTC	CASSSPPGNEQFF
.	.	TRBV19	TRBJ2-7	TGTGGCTTTTTTATGCGGAATAACTACGAGCAGTACTTC	CGFFMRNNYEQYF
.	.	TRBV27	TRBJ1-1	TGTGCCAGCAGTACAATGGGCACTGAAGCTTTCTTT	CASSTMGTEAFF
TRBD1	.	TRBV5-1	TRBJ2-3	TGCGCCAGCAGCTTGGTGATAGGGGGCGCAGATACGCAGTATTTT	CASSLVIGGADTQYF
TRBD2	.	TRBV4-1	TRBJ2-2	TGCGCCAGCCGTCGGGCGGGAGGACGGACCGGGGAGCTGTTTTTT	CASRRAGGRTGELFF
.	few	TRBV6-5	TRBJ2-1	TGTGCCAGCAGAAGGGGACAAGCGGGATACAATGAGCAGTTCTTC	CASRRGQAGYNEQFF
TRBD1	.	TRBV16	TRBJ2-7	TGTGCCAGCAGCCAAAACCTACCGGGACAGGGGAAGTACGAGCAGTACTTC	CASSQNLPGQGKYEQYF
.	.	TRBV29-1	TRBJ1-6	TGCAGCGTTGTAGACAGGCCAAATTCACCCCTCCACTTT	CSVVDRPNSPLHF
.	.	TRBV7-9	TRBJ1-1	TGTGCCAGCAGCTTAGTAGGGGGAGGCACTGAAGCTTTCTTT	CASSLVGGGTEAFF
.	.	TRBV19	TRBJ2-3	TGTGCCAGTTCAGGGGGGCGCCGAGATACGCAGTATTTT	CASSGGRRDTQYF
.	.	TRBV4-1	TRBJ2-1	TGCGCCAGCAGCCAGCGGGACGAATATGAGCAGTTCTTC	CASSQRDEYEQFF
.	.	TRBV12-2	TRBJ2-5	TGTGCAAGTCGCTTAGCGAGGACCCGATTCAAAGAGACCCAGTACTTC	CASRLARTRFKETQYF
TRBD1	.	TRBV28	TRBJ1-4	TGTGCCAGCAGTTTCCTCGGACAGGGGGATGAAAAACTGTTTTTT	CASSFLGQGDEKLFF
TRBD1	.	TRBV9	TRBJ2-2	TGTGCCAGCAGCGTAAGGCAGGGGGCGAGGAAGACCGGGGAGCTGTTTTTT	CASSVRQGARKTGELFF
.	few	TRBV28	TRBJ1-5	TGTGCCAGCAGTTTGGAGGGGTCTAGCAATCAGCCCCAGCATTTT	CASSLEGSSNQPQHF
TRBD1	.	TRBV19	TRBJ1-1	TGTGCCAGTAGTATCCGACAGGGTAAGAACACTGAAGCTTTCTTT	CASSIRQGKNTEAFF
.	.	TRBV19	TRBJ2-1	TGTGCCAGTAGTACCAGGGATCAGGTACGCAATGAGCAGTTCTTC	CASSTRDQVRNEQFF
.	.	TRBV5-1	TRBJ2-5	TGCGCCAGCAGCTTGGTAGAGACCCAGTACTTC	CASSLVETQYF
.	.	TRBV4-2	TRBJ1-4	TGTGCCAGCAGCCAACAAGTTTCCCGAAGAAGTAATGAAAAACTGTTTTTT	CASSQQVSRRSNEKLFF